One sample yielded the 20 T cell receptor beta chains listed below, sequenced in a study of blood T cell repertoires in COVID-19. Data came from immunoSEQ multiplex PCR; TCRdb stores just in-frame clones and leaves some out. This table holds roughly 36,000 clones, approximately 85% found once. What was sequenced was peripheral blood. The receptor source for this set is a man between 60 and 75 years old with active COVID-19.

The genes are TRBV5-1 and TRBJ2-2; 8 bases are a match to TRBD2. Germline CDR1 reads SGHRS; CDR2 reads YFSETQ. Trimming cost V 1 base and J 4 bases; bases outside gene matches: 6. The CDR3 runs 16 residues. The CDR3 DNA is TGCGCCAGCAGCTTGTTACGGGAGGGCGGCACCGGGGAGCTGTTTTTT. Its translation is CASSLLREGGTGELFF.

This clone was counted between two and nine times. V and J are TRBV27 and TRBJ2-1; weak D call: TRBD1 (6 bases). The CDR3 consists of 16 residues. Deletions cut 0 bases from V and 6 bases from J, with 15 bases between. From germline, CDR1 is MNHEY and CDR2 SMNVEV (reference sequence). CDR3 nucleotides: TGTGCCAGCAGTTTATCGCTTTTTAGGGGGAGCAATGAGCAGTTCTTC. Translated: CASSLSLFRGSNEQFF.

This rearrangement joins TRBV29-1 to TRBJ2-7, with 11 nucleotides matching TRBD1. V lost 7 bases and J lost 2; bases outside the gene matches: 4. The CDR3 has 13 residues. Germline assignment: CDR1 SQVTM and CDR2 ANQGSEA. The CDR3 protein is CSGGGQGAYEQYF. The CDR3 nucleotides are TGCAGCGGTGGGGGACAGGGGGCCTACGAGCAGTACTTC.

This clone was counted only a few times. The chain links TRBV2 to TRBJ2-7, with 12 bases aligning to TRBD1. The CDR3 sequence is 13 residues long. In germline, CDR1 is SNHLY, CDR2 FYNNEI. Losses at the gene ends were 6 bases for V and 7 bases for J; bases not matched to a gene: 4. CDR3 protein: CASRGQGAGEQYF. CDR3 coding DNA: TGTGCCAGCAGGGGACAGGGGGCTGGTGAGCAGTACTTC.

The chain joins TRBV6-5 to TRBJ1-2, with D unclear. Trimming pared 3 bases from V and 1 base from J, leaving 6 bases between. The length of the CDR3 is 13 residues. In germline, CDR1 is MNHEY, CDR2 SVGAGI. The CDR3 nucleotides are TGTGCCAGCAGTTATACGGTTAACTATGGCTACACCTTC. Its protein is CASSYTVNYGYTF.

This chain connects TRBV5-1 to TRBJ2-3, with 10 bases that match TRBD2. This CDR3 contains 15 residues. Germline trimming cut 4 bases from V and 6 bases from J; bases unmatched to any gene: 8. From germline, CDR1 is SGHRS and CDR2 YFSETQ. As DNA, the CDR3 is TGCGCCAGCAGCCGCTGGACTAGCGGCTCGGATACGCAGTATTTT. Protein sequence: CASSRWTSGSDTQYF.

The genes are TRBV6-5 and TRBJ1-6; TRBD1 might be the D (6 bases). V lost 5 bases, J lost 7 bases, and 15 bases lay in between. The germline V gene has CDR1 MNHEY and CDR2 SVGAGI. The CDR3 has 15 amino acids. The DNA of the CDR3 is TGTGCCAGCAGTCGGACAGAGTGGGGCAATTCACCCCTCCACTTT. Translated: CASSRTEWGNSPLHF.

The CDR3 here is CASRDRGNTGELFF. The CDR3 nucleotides read TGTGCCAGCAGGGACAGGGGGAACACCGGGGAGCTGTTTTTT. The chain employs TRBV2 and TRBJ2-2; 9 positions agree with TRBD1. The CDR3 runs 14 residues. Unmatched junction bases numbered 0, after V lost 6 bases and J lost 1 base. Germline V gives CDR1 SNHLY, CDR2 FYNNEI.

The CDR3, as DNA: TGTGCCAGCAGCTTAGCGTGGGGGACTAGCGGGCCACGTACCCATGAGCAGTTCTTC. It specifies CASSLAWGTSGPRTHEQFF. The rearrangement uses TRBV7-8 and TRBJ2-1; 12 bases map to TRBD2. This CDR3 contains 19 residues. The V gene end was trimmed by 0 bases and the J gene end by 8 bases; junction bases not matched to a gene: 14. In germline, CDR1 is SGHVS, CDR2 FQNEAQ.

V usage is TRBV19 and J usage is TRBJ2-5; 8 bases map to TRBD2. The CDR3 is 19 residues long. CDR1 is LNHDA and CDR2 is SQIVND in the germline V gene (reference sequence). V lost 1 base and J lost 2; bases outside the gene matches: 15. CDR3 bases: TGTGCCAGTAGTATAGGCCCTCAGCGGGAGCCTCTCCGTCAAGAGACCCAGTACTTC. Translated: CASSIGPQREPLRQETQYF.

The rearrangement uses TRBV11-2 and TRBJ2-2; 14 bases map to TRBD2. Germline V gives CDR1 SGHAT, CDR2 FQNNGV. The CDR3 extends over 18 amino acids. V gave up 5 bases and J gave up 4 bases; unmatched junction bases: 9. CDR3: CASSPGLAGAIGTGELFF. CDR3 nucleotides: TGTGCCAGCAGCCCGGGACTAGCGGGAGCGATCGGCACCGGGGAGCTGTTTTTT.

J is TRBJ1-1 and V is TRBV7-3; D not certain. With 2 bases removed from V and 3 bases from J, the gap between germline ends came to 16 bases. The CDR3 covers 16 residues. The V gene's germline CDR1 is SGHTA and CDR2 FQGTGA. CDR3 bases: TGTGCCAGCAGCTTAGGGTTGAGGGATAAGGACACTGAAGCTTTCTTT. This encodes CASSLGLRDKDTEAFF.

The chain joins TRBV9 to TRBJ2-7, with D perhaps matching TRBD2 (5 bases). V lost 4 bases and J lost 4, with 18 bases in between. The CDR3 covers 15 residues. Germline V gene data show CDR1 as SGDLS and CDR2 as YYNGEE. CDR3: CASSPPGSTLYEQYF. CDR3 nucleotide sequence: TGTGCCAGCAGCCCTCCTGGGAGCACCCTTTACGAGCAGTACTTC.

The rearrangement joins TRBV7-2 to TRBJ2-3; D is possibly TRBD2 (6 bases). The V end was cut by 4 bases, the J end by 3 bases, with 17 bases between. Germline assignment: CDR1 SGHTA and CDR2 FQGNSA. The CDR3 is 16 residues long. The CDR3 region has the DNA TGTGCCAGCAGCTCCCGGAGGGCCGTGAGAACAGATACGCAGTATTTT. The encoded protein is CASSSRRAVRTDTQYF.

The chain carries TRBV18 and TRBJ2-1, with TRBD2 matching over 9 bases. V shed 6 bases, J shed 9 bases, and the junction held 12 bases outside the gene matches. Germline CDR1 KGHSH, CDR2 LQKENI. This CDR3 is built from 15 residues. In nucleotides, the CDR3 is TGTGCCAGCTCTTCGACTAGCGGCAGCCTTGGTGAGCAGTTCTTC. Amino acid sequence: CASSSTSGSLGEQFF.

The chain combines TRBV3-1 (or the pseudogene TRBV3-2) with TRBJ2-7, with 9 bases matching TRBD2. The germline CDR1 and CDR2 sequences are LGHDT and YNNKEL (reference sequence). The J segment lost 3 bases and the V segment lost 4 bases, leaving 7 bases of the junction unmatched. The CDR3 is made up of 15 amino acids. For the CDR3, the DNA is TGTGCCAGCAGCCCGGGGCTAGCGGGAAACTACGAGCAGTACGTC. This sequence encodes CASSPGLAGNYEQYV.

This clone was seen once. The chain links TRBV7-9 to TRBJ2-2; D not certain. The CDR3 contains 15 residues. The V and J ends lost 1 base and 5 bases respectively, with 11 bases between them. Germline lookup yields CDR1 SEHNR and CDR2 FQNEAQ (reference sequence). Here the CDR3 reads CASSLGSLGTGELFF. Written as DNA, the CDR3 is TGTGCCAGCAGCTTAGGATCCCTCGGGACCGGGGAGCTGTTTTTT.

The J gene is TRBJ2-3, the V gene TRBV27; D perhaps matches TRBD2 (6 bases). The CDR3 has 15 residues. Germline V gene lookup returns CDR1 MNHEY and CDR2 SMNVEV (reference sequence). The ends were cut back, 8 bases at V and 5 bases at J, with 20 bases in the middle. CDR3 sequence reads: CASLTRGARGDTQYF. CDR3 nucleotide sequence: TGTGCCAGCCTCACCCGCGGGGCGCGGGGAGATACGCAGTATTTT.

The chain links TRBV7-9 to TRBJ1-1; D uncertain. The CDR3 loop spans 11 amino acids. V was clipped by 5 bases and J by 3 bases, with 4 bases between them. CDR1 and CDR2 from the germline V gene are SEHNR and FQNEAQ (reference sequence). The CDR3 nucleotides are TGTGCCAGCAGCCTTTACACTGAAGCTTTCTTT. The encoded protein is CASSLYTEAFF.

The rearrangement links TRBV7-3 to TRBJ2-3; TRBD2 agrees at 10 bases. The CDR3 consists of 18 residues. V lost 2 bases, J lost 6 bases, and 14 bases stayed unmatched. Germline CDR1 SGHTA, CDR2 FQGTGA. The CDR3 loop is CASSLGLAGGSSLDTQYF. DNA of the CDR3: TGTGCCAGCAGCTTAGGGTTAGCGGGGGGTTCTTCGTTGGATACGCAGTATTTT.